What follows is one T cell receptor (beta chain) and its context. Its target is unknown. V was clipped by 0 bases and J by 5 bases; unmatched bases: 7. Germline V gives CDR1 MGHRA, CDR2 YSYEKL. CDR3 length equals 17 residues. The data stem from a study of cytomegalovirus exposure and HLA in healthy donors. The study's findings and limits: The investigators catalogued about 170 TCR beta chains as cytomegalovirus-associated.

Donors came from a validation cohort of some 130 subjects, distinct from the first 666-subject cohort. Measured with immunoSEQ multiplex PCR; TCRdb has only the in-frame clones, and not every one. The sample lists 150,000 or so clones; about 83% were seen once. The gene calls are TRBV4-1 and TRBJ1-6, with 7 bases fitting TRBD1. The TCR originated in a woman under 40 in good health and CMV-seronegative. What was sequenced was PBMCs. The CDR3 nucleotides are TGCGCCAGCAGCCAAGATACACCGGGACAGAATAATTCACCCCTCCACTTT. This translates into CASSQDTPGQNNSPLHF.